The rows below give T cell receptor beta chains drawn from one sample of a study of beta chain features in type 1 diabetes. Sequencing was performed with immunoSEQ multiplex PCR; in TCRdb, only in-frame clones are kept and a portion is missing. The data show 600,000 to 700,000 clones, 13% seen once. The sample taken for sequencing was naive CD4+ T cells from blood. Receptors were obtained from a man younger than 35 with type 1 diabetes. Each CDR3 is given with its conserved first and last residue. The D gene is left open where the match is weak. Size is stated for part of the rows, as once, few or many counts, or as a class when the clone is expanded.

V,J,D,size,CDR3,DNA
TRBV5-4,TRBJ2-1,.,few,CASSQPEGAYNEQFF,TGTGCCAGCAGCCAACCTGAAGGGGCCTACAATGAGCAGTTCTTC
TRBV7-6,TRBJ2-1,TRBD1,few,CASSLVRDRSYNEQFF,TGTGCCAGCAGCTTAGTCCGGGACAGGAGCTACAATGAGCAGTTCTTC
TRBV11-2,TRBJ2-1,.,few,CASSGRRFSYNEQFF,TGTGCCAGCAGCGGTCGGCGGTTTTCCTACAATGAGCAGTTCTTC
TRBV6-6,TRBJ2-1,TRBD1,.,CASDRGNYNEQFF,TGTGCCAGCGACAGGGGAAACTACAATGAGCAGTTCTTC
TRBV7-2,TRBJ2-1,TRBD1,.,CASSSASQRDRAVF,TGTGCCAGCAGCTCAGCGTCACAGCGGGACAGGGCGGTCTTC
TRBV5-6,TRBJ1-4,.,few,CASSSLRGSNEKLFF,TGTGCCAGCAGTTCTCTTCGGGGGTCTAATGAAAAACTGTTTTTT
TRBV18,TRBJ1-1,.,few,CASSWRGTNTEAFF,TGTGCCAGCTCATGGCGGGGGACAAACACTGAAGCTTTCTTT
TRBV4-2,TRBJ2-3,.,.,CASAGGDVDTQYF,TGTGCCAGCGCCGGGGGAGACGTAGATACGCAGTATTTT
TRBV10-3,TRBJ1-1,.,few,CAISESGPGTEAFF,TGTGCCATCAGTGAGTCAGGCCCGGGCACTGAAGCTTTCTTT
TRBV7-2,TRBJ2-3,.,.,CASSLIGADTQYF,TGTGCCAGCAGCTTAATCGGCGCAGATACGCAGTATTTT
TRBV9,TRBJ2-1,.,few,CASSVRYGAYNEQFF,TGTGCCAGCAGCGTCAGATACGGGGCCTACAATGAGCAGTTCTTC
TRBV5-1,TRBJ2-6,.,few,CASSPDSSGANVLTF,TGCGCCAGCAGCCCGGACAGCTCTGGGGCCAACGTCCTGACTTTC
TRBV7-9,TRBJ2-1,TRBD1,few,CASSRQGTGYNEQFF,TGTGCCAGCAGCCGACAGGGGACCGGCTACAATGAGCAGTTCTTC
TRBV9,TRBJ2-4,.,.,CASSVESFKNIQYF,TGTGCCAGCAGCGTAGAAAGCTTCAAAAACATTCAGTACTTC
TRBV28,TRBJ2-7,.,.,CASSLGTTGYEQYF,TGTGCCAGCAGTTTAGGGACAACCGGGTACGAGCAGTACTTC
TRBV10-3,TRBJ2-7,.,.,CAISASYEQYF,TGTGCCATCAGTGCCAGCTACGAGCAGTACTTC
TRBV10-3,TRBJ2-3,.,.,CAISGWTVSTDTQYF,TGTGCCATCAGTGGATGGACGGTTAGCACAGATACGCAGTATTTT
TRBV9,TRBJ2-7,.,few,CASSPRPPGSSYEQYF,TGTGCCAGCAGCCCCCGACCCCCGGGCAGCTCCTACGAGCAGTACTTC
TRBV4-1,TRBJ2-7,.,few,CASSQLAAGQTYEQYF,TGCGCCAGCAGCCAATTAGCGGCGGGACAAACCTACGAGCAGTACTTC